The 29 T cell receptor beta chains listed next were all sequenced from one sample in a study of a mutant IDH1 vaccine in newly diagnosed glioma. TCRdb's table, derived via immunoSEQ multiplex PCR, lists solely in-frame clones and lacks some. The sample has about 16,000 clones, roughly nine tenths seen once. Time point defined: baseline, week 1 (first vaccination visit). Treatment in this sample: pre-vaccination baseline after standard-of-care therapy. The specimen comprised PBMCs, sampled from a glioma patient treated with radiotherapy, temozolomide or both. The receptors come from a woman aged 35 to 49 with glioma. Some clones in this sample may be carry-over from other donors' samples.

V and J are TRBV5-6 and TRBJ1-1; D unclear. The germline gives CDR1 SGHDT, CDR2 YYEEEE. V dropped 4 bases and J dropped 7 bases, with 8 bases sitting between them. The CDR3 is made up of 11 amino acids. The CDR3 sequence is CASSIQLEAFF. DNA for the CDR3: TGTGCCAGCAGCATTCAGCTTGAAGCTTTCTTT. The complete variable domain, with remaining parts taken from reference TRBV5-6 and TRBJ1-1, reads DAGVTQSPTHLIKTRGQQVTLRCSPKSGHDTVSWYQQALGQGPQFIFQYYEEEERQRGNFPDRFSGHQFPNYSSELNVNALLLGDSALYLCASSIQLEAFFGQGTRLTVV.

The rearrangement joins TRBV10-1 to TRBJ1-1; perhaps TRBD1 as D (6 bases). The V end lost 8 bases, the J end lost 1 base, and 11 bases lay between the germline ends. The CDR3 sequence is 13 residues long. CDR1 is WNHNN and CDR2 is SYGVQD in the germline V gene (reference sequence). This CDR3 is CASRKGENTEAFF. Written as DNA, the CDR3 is TGCGCCAGCCGGAAGGGGGAGAACACTGAAGCTTTCTTT.

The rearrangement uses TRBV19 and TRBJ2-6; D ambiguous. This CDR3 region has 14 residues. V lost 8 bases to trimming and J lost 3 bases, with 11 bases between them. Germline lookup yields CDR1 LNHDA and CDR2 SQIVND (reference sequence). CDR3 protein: CASVWSGGANVLTF. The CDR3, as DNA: TGTGCCAGTGTTTGGTCGGGTGGGGCCAACGTCCTGACTTTC.

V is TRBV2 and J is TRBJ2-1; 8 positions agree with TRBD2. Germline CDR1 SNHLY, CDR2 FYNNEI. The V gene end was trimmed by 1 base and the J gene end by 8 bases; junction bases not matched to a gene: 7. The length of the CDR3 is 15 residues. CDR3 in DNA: TGTGCCAGCAGTGAAGGGGGCGGGGGGAAGGATGAGCAGTTCTTC. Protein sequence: CASSEGGGGKDEQFF.

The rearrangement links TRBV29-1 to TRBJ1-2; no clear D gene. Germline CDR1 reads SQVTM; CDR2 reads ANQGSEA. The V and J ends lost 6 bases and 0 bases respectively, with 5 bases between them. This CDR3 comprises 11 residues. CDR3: CSVSTNYGYTF. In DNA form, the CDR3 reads TGCAGCGTGTCGACTAACTATGGCTACACCTTC.

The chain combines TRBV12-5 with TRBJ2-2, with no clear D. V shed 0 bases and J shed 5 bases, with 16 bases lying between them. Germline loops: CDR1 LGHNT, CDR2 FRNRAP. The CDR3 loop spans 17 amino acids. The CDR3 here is CASGLVLDVGRTGELFF. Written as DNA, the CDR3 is TGTGCTAGTGGTTTGGTATTGGATGTGGGAAGAACCGGGGAGCTGTTTTTT.

CDR3 in DNA: TGTGCCAGCAGTTACTCCCGGGACTCCCCATATGAGCAGTTCTTC. Translation gives CASSYSRDSPYEQFF. The V and J genes are TRBV6-6 and TRBJ2-1, with a possible D match to TRBD2 (6 bases). CDR3 length: 15 amino acids. Germline assignment: CDR1 MNHNY and CDR2 SVGAGI (reference sequence). V dropped 0 bases and J dropped 8 bases, with 14 bases sitting between them.

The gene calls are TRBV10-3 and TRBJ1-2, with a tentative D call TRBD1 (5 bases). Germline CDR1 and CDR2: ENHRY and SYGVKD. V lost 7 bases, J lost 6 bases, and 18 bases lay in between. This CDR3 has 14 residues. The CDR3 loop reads CAITEYAGFHGYTF. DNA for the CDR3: TGTGCCATCACAGAGTATGCAGGGTTTCATGGCTACACCTTC.

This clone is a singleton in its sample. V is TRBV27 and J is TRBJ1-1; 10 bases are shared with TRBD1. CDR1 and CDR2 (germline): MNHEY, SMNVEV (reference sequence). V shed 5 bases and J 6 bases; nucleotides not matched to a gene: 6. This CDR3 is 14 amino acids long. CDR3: CASSPLTGGPEAFF. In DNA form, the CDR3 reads TGTGCCAGCAGTCCCCTGACAGGGGGCCCTGAAGCTTTCTTT.

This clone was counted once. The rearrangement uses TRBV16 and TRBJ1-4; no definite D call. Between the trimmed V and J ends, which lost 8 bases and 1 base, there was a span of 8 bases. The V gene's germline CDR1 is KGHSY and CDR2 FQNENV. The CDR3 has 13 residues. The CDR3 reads CASARGTNEKLFF. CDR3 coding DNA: TGTGCCAGCGCTCGGGGAACTAATGAAAAACTGTTTTTT.

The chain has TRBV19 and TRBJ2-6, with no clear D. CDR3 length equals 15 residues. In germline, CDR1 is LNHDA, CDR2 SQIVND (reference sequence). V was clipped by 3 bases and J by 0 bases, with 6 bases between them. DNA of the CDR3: TGTGCCAGTAGTATGCTGGGCTCTGGGGCCAACGTCCTGACTTTC. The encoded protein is CASSMLGSGANVLTF.

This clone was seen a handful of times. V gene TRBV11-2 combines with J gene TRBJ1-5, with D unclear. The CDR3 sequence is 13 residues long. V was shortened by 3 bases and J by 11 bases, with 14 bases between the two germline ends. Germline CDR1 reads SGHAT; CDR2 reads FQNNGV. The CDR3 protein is CASSLTGSGSQHF. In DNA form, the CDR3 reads TGTGCCAGCAGCTTGACGGGGAGTGGGTCCCAGCATTTT.

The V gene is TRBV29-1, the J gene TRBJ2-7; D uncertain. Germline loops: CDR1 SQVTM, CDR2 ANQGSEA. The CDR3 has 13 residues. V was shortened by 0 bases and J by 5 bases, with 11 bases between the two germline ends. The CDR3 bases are TGCAGCGTTGAAGACCTCAGTAGAGACGAGCAGTACTTC. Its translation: CSVEDLSRDEQYF.

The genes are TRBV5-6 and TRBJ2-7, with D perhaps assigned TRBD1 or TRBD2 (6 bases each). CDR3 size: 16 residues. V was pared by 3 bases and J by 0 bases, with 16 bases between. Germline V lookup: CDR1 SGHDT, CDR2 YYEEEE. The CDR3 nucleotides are TGTGCCAGCAGCTGGCTAAAGGGGGGCATCTCCTACGAGCAGTACTTC. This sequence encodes CASSWLKGGISYEQYF.

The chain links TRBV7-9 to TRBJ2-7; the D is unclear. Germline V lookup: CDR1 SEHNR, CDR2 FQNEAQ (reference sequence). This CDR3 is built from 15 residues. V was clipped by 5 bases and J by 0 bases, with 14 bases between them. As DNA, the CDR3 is TGTGCCAGCAGCCCCGGTCAGGACGGCTCCTACGAGCAGTACTTC. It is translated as CASSPGQDGSYEQYF. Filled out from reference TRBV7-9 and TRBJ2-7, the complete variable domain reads DTGVSQNPRHKITKRGQNVTFRCDPISEHNRLYWYRQTLGQGPEFLTYFQNEAQLEKSRLLSDRFSAERPKGSFSTLEIQRTEQGDSAMYLCASSPGQDGSYEQYFGPGTRLTVT.

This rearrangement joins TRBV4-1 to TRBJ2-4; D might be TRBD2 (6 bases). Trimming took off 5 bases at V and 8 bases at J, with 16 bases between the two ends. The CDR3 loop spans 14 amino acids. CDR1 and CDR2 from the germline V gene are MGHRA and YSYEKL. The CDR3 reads CASSYGTQGDIQYF. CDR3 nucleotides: TGCGCCAGCAGCTACGGGACTCAGGGAGACATTCAGTACTTC.

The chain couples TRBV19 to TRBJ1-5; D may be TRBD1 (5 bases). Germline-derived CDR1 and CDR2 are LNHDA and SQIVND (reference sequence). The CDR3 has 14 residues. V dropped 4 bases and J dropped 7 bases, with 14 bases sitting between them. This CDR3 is CASSTPRDGQPQHF. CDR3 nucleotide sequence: TGTGCCAGTAGTACACCCCGGGACGGACAGCCCCAGCATTTT.

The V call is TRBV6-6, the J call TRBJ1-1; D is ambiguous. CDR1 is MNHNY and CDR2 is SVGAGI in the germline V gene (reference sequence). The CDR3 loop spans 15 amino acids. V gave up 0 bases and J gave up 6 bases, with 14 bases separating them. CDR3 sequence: CASSYSGRAGAEAFF. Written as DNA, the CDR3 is TGTGCCAGCAGTTACTCCGGGAGAGCAGGAGCTGAAGCTTTCTTT.

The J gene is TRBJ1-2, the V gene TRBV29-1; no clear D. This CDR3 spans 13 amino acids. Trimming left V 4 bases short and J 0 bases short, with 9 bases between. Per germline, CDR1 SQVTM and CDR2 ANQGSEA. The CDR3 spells CSVVSHSNYGYTF. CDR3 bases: TGCAGCGTTGTAAGTCACTCTAACTATGGCTACACCTTC. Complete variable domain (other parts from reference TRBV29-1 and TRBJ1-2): SAVISQKPSRDICQRGTSLTIQCQVDSQVTMMFWYRQQPGQSLTLIATANQGSEATYESGFVIDKFPISRPNLTFSTLTVSNMSPEDSSIYLCSVVSHSNYGYTFGSGTRLTVV.

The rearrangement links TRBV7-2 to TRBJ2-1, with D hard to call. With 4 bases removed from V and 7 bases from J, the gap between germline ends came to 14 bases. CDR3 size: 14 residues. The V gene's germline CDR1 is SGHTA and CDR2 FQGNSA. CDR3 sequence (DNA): TGTGCCAGCAGCTCCTACCTAGAAACGAATGAGCAGTTCTTC. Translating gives CASSSYLETNEQFF.

The DNA for the CDR3 is TGTGCCTGGAGACTAGGGGGGGACACTGAAGCTTTCTTT. It yields the protein CAWRLGGDTEAFF. This chain uses TRBV30 with TRBJ1-1, with D possibly matching TRBD1 (6 bases). Trimming shortened V by 3 bases and J by 3 bases, and 11 bases separated the two germline ends. This CDR3 has 13 residues. Germline V gene lookup returns CDR1 GTSNPN and CDR2 SVGIG (reference sequence).

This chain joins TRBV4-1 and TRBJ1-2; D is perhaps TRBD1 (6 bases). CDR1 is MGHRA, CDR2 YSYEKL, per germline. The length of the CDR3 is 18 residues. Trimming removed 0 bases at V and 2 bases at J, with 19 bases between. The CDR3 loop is CASSQDPLGGANNYGYTF. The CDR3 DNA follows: TGCGCCAGCAGCCAAGATCCCCTCGGGGGGGCCAACAACTATGGCTACACCTTC.

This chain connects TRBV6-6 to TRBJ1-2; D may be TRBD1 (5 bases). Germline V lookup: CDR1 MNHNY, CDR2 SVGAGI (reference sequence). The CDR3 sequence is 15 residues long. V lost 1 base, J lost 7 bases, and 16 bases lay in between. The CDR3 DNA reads TGTGCCAGCAGTTACTTGGTAGGGGATGGGGGTGGCTACACCTTC. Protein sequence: CASSYLVGDGGGYTF.

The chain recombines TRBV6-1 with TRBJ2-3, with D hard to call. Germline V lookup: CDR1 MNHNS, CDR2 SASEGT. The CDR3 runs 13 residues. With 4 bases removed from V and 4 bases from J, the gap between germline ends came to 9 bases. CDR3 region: CASSGDLPDTQYF. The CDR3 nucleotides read TGTGCCAGCAGTGGGGATCTCCCAGATACGCAGTATTTT.

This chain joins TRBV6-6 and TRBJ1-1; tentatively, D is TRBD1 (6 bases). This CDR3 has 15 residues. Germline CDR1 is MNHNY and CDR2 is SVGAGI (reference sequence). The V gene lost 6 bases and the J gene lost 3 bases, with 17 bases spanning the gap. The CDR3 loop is CASSSVWDTYTEAFF. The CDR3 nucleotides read TGTGCCAGCAGCTCAGTTTGGGACACTTACACTGAAGCTTTCTTT.

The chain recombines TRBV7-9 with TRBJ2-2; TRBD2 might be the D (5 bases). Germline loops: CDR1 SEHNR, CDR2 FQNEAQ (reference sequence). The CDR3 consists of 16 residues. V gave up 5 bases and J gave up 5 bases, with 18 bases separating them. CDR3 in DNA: TGTGCCAGCAGCAGCCTCCGGGAAGCTCGGACCGGGGAGCTGTTTTTT. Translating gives CASSSLREARTGELFF.

The CDR3: CASSRAGADEQFF. The CDR3 DNA sequence: TGTGCCAGCAGCCGGGCGGGAGCCGATGAGCAGTTCTTC. The gene calls are TRBV4-2 and TRBJ2-1; TRBD2 agrees at 7 bases. Trimming removed 4 bases from V and 8 bases from J; junction bases left unmatched: 5. Germline lookup yields CDR1 LGHNA and CDR2 YNFKEQ. This CDR3 region has 13 residues.

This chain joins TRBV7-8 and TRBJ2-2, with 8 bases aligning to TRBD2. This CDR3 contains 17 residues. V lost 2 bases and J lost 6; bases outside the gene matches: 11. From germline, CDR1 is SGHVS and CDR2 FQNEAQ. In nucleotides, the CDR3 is TGTGCCAGCAGCTTACCGACTGGGACTAGTAACCCCGGGGAGCTGTTTTTT. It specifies CASSLPTGTSNPGELFF.

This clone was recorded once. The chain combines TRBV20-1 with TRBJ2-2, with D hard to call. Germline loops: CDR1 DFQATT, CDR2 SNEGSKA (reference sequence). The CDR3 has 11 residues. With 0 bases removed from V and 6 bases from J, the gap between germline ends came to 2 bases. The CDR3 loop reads CSARDAGELFF. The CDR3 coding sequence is TGCAGTGCTAGAGATGCCGGGGAGCTGTTTTTT.